The 28 T cell receptor beta chains presented below share a single source sample, sequenced in a study of blood T cell repertoires in COVID-19 (dated by TCRdb to about 2020). Libraries were prepared through the immunoSEQ multiplex PCR assay. TCRdb took this table from immuneACCESS and kept in-frame rearrangements with V and J called. Such tables lack part of the clones; where checked against another copy, unresolved V genes explain under half of the gap, and the rest is unexplained. This sample is represented by about 74,000 clones; about four fifths of them were singletons. In total, the top ten clones hold 36% of the sample. Material: peripheral blood. All receptors derive from a man aged 65 to 85 with acute or convalescent COVID-19.

The rearrangement uses TRBV2 and TRBJ2-1; TRBD2 matches at 8 bases. V shed 4 bases, J shed 6 bases, and the junction held 8 bases outside the gene matches. Per the germline V gene, CDR1 is SNHLY and CDR2 is FYNNEI. The CDR3 length is 15 residues. This chain's CDR3 is CASSGLAPNSNEQFF. In DNA form, the CDR3 reads TGTGCCAGCAGTGGACTAGCGCCCAACAGCAATGAGCAGTTCTTC.

This rearrangement joins TRBV2 to TRBJ2-2; 11 bases match TRBD2. The CDR3 is 16 residues long. J lost 7 bases, V lost 2 bases, and 6 bases had no gene match. In germline, CDR1 is SNHLY, CDR2 FYNNEI. CDR3 DNA: TGTGCCAGCAGTGAACGTAGCGGGGGGGCCGGCGGGGAGCTGTTTTTT. It is translated as CASSERSGGAGGELFF.

This clone is a singleton in its sample. Here the CDR3 reads CASRPLASSYEQYF. Here the CDR3 DNA reads TGCGCCAGCAGACCCCTTGCCAGCTCCTACGAGCAGTACTTC. This chain connects TRBV5-1 to TRBJ2-7; D call uncertain. Germline CDR1 and CDR2: SGHRS and YFSETQ. Trimming removed 5 bases at V and 0 bases at J, with 12 bases between. This CDR3 is 14 amino acids long. Full variable domain (missing parts from reference TRBV5-1 and TRBJ2-7): KAGVTQTPRYLIKTRGQQVTLSCSPISGHRSVSWYQQTPGQGLQFLFEYFSETQRNKGNFPGRFSGRQFSNSRSEMNVSTLELGDSALYLCASRPLASSYEQYFGPGTRLTVT.

The chain links TRBV7-2 to TRBJ2-7; D remains unclear. Germline V gives CDR1 SGHTA, CDR2 FQGNSA. CDR3 size: 14 residues. V lost 1 base to trimming and J lost 4 bases, with 11 bases between them. The CDR3 DNA reads TGTGCCAGCAGCTTAGGGCTGAGGAAATACGAGCAGTACTTC. It codes for CASSLGLRKYEQYF. Combining the CDR3 with reference TRBV7-2 and TRBJ2-7 gives the whole variable domain GAGVSQSPSNKVTEKGKDVELRCDPISGHTALYWYRQSLGQGLEFLIYFQGNSAPDKSGLPSDRFSAERTGGSVSTLTIQRTQQEDSAVYLCASSLGLRKYEQYFGPGTRLTVT.

This chain joins TRBV12-5 and TRBJ2-2, with TRBD1 matching over 8 bases. CDR1 is LGHNT and CDR2 is FRNRAP in the germline V gene. This CDR3 has 16 residues. V shed 2 bases, J shed 1 base, and the junction held 3 bases outside the gene matches. This CDR3 reads CASGLYGTGNTGELFF. CDR3 bases: TGTGCTAGTGGTTTGTATGGGACAGGGAACACCGGGGAGCTGTTTTTT.

The CDR3 here is CASSKDGTYEQYF. In nucleotides, the CDR3 is TGTGCCAGCAGCAAGGACGGGACCTACGAGCAGTACTTC. The rearrangement links TRBV9 to TRBJ2-7; D is perhaps TRBD2 (5 bases). V was cut by 4 bases and J by 2 bases, with 10 bases left in between. The germline V gene encodes CDR1 SGDLS and CDR2 YYNGEE. This CDR3 is 13 amino acids long.

The sample holds one count of this clone. V usage is TRBV11-2 and J usage is TRBJ2-2, with D possibly matching TRBD1 (6 bases). The CDR3 covers 15 residues. The germline V and J ends were trimmed by 2 bases and 5 bases, with 12 bases remaining between them. CDR1 is SGHAT, CDR2 FQNNGV, per germline. This chain's CDR3 is CASSLQGKGTGELFF. The DNA for the CDR3 is TGTGCCAGCAGCTTACAGGGGAAAGGGACCGGGGAGCTGTTTTTT. Using reference TRBV11-2 and TRBJ2-2 for the parts outside the CDR3, the full variable domain is EAGVAQSPRYKIIEKRQSVAFWCNPISGHATLYWYQQILGQGPKLLIQFQNNGVVDDSQLPKDRFSAERLKGVDSTLKIQPAKLEDSAVYLCASSLQGKGTGELFFGEGSRLTVL.

The chain uses TRBV5-1 and TRBJ2-1; D is uncertain. Germline V CDR1 and CDR2: SGHRS, YFSETQ. Trimming removed 1 base from V and 7 bases from J, with 3 bases in between. This CDR3 has 11 amino acids. CDR3 sequence: CASSLYNEQFF. In nucleotides, the CDR3 is TGCGCCAGCAGCTTGTATAATGAGCAGTTCTTC.

This clone was counted once. The chain employs TRBV7-6 and TRBJ2-4, with TRBD1 matching 7 bases. Germline assignment: CDR1 SGHVS and CDR2 FNYEAQ. The CDR3 runs to 15 residues. Trimming cost V 2 bases and J 7 bases; bases outside gene matches: 8. The CDR3 sequence is CASSLSIGTDNIQYF. The CDR3 DNA sequence: TGTGCCAGCAGCTTATCAATCGGGACAGATAACATTCAGTACTTC.

This clone came up once. V usage is TRBV6-4 and J usage is TRBJ2-1; 9 nucleotides agree with TRBD2. The germline V gene encodes CDR1 MRHNA and CDR2 SNTAGT. The CDR3 has 16 residues. V trimming: 6 bases; J trimming: 2 bases; junction bases outside the gene matches: 8. The CDR3 nucleotides are TGTGCCAGCAGCCGACCTCTAGCGGGGACCTACAATGAGCAGTTCTTC. It codes for CASSRPLAGTYNEQFF.

This sequence joins TRBV5-6 and TRBJ2-5; 8 bases line up with TRBD1. The CDR3 totals 15 residues. With V trimmed by 4 bases and J by 5 bases, 10 bases remained unmatched. CDR1 SGHDT and CDR2 YYEEEE come from the germline V gene. The CDR3 DNA sequence: TGTGCCAGCAGCCCGGGGTTCAGGGGGCAGGAGACCCAGTACTTC. It encodes CASSPGFRGQETQYF. Variable domain in full (rest from reference TRBV5-6 and TRBJ2-5): DAGVTQSPTHLIKTRGQQVTLRCSPKSGHDTVSWYQQALGQGPQFIFQYYEEEERQRGNFPDRFSGHQFPNYSSELNVNALLLGDSALYLCASSPGFRGQETQYFGPGTRLLVL.

DNA for the CDR3: TGTGCCAGCAGCAAAGGGTGCTACAGGACCTATGACTTTGGCTATGGCTACACCTTC. It codes for CASSKGCYRTYDFGYGYTF. The gene calls are TRBV21-1 and TRBJ1-2; the listed D gene, TRBD1, was not tested against the DNA. TRBV21-1 counts as a pseudogene. The CDR3 has 19 residues.

The chain links TRBV18 to TRBJ1-1, with 9 bases aligning to TRBD1. This CDR3 has 15 residues. V gave up 4 bases and J gave up 0 bases; unmatched junction bases: 3. Germline V CDR1 and CDR2: KGHSH, LQKENI. CDR3: CASSLGQGMNTEAFF. The CDR3 nucleotides read TGTGCCAGCTCACTCGGACAGGGGATGAACACTGAAGCTTTCTTT. Variable domain in full (rest from reference TRBV18 and TRBJ1-1): NAGVMQNPRHLVRRRGQEARLRCSPMKGHSHVYWYRQLPEEGLKFMVYLQKENIIDESGMPKERFSAEFPKEGPSILRIQQVVRGDSAAYFCASSLGQGMNTEAFFGQGTRLTVV.

The chain combines TRBV6-1 with TRBJ2-1, with 11 bases that match TRBD2. Losses at the gene ends were 3 bases for V and 7 bases for J; bases not matched to a gene: 11. The CDR3 has 17 residues. Germline values: CDR1 MNHNS, CDR2 SASEGT. The CDR3 here is CASSDLRLAGIVNEQFF. CDR3 coding DNA: TGTGCCAGCAGTGACCTCCGACTAGCGGGAATAGTTAATGAGCAGTTCTTC.

The chain uses TRBV19 and TRBJ2-7, with D perhaps matching TRBD1 (6 bases). Trimming removed 6 bases at V and 2 bases at J, with 11 bases between. Germline-derived CDR1 and CDR2 are LNHDA and SQIVND (reference sequence). The CDR3 loop spans 13 amino acids. The CDR3 DNA reads TGTGCCAGTAGCAACCGGGACACCTACGAGCAGTACTTC. Translation: CASSNRDTYEQYF.

The rearrangement uses TRBV3-1 (or the pseudogene TRBV3-2) and TRBJ2-2; a weak D match, TRBD1 (6 bases). Germline lookup yields CDR1 LGHDT and CDR2 YNNKEL (reference sequence). The CDR3 contains 16 residues. V lost 1 base and J lost 2, with 11 bases in between. The CDR3, as DNA: TGTGCCAGCAGCCAAGGTGGGGGCACCAACACCGGGGAGCTGTTTTTT. Amino acid sequence: CASSQGGGTNTGELFF.

The chain is built from TRBV7-6 and TRBJ2-5; no definite D call. The CDR3 has 15 residues. Looked up from germline, CDR1 is SGHVS and CDR2 is FNYEAQ. The germline V and J ends were trimmed by 1 base and 5 bases, with 14 bases remaining between them. The CDR3 is CASSLGASLAETQYF. The CDR3 DNA follows: TGTGCCAGCAGCTTAGGGGCCAGTTTGGCGGAGACCCAGTACTTC. Complete variable domain (other parts from reference TRBV7-6 and TRBJ2-5): GAGVSQSPRYKVTKRGQDVALRCDPISGHVSLYWYRQALGQGPEFLTYFNYEAQQDKSGLPNDRFSAERPEGSISTLTIQRTEQRDSAMYRCASSLGASLAETQYFGPGTRLLVL.

V is TRBV5-4 and J is TRBJ2-5; possible D gene TRBD1, 5 bases. Trimming took off 2 bases at V and 5 bases at J, with 13 bases between the two ends. The CDR3 is made up of 14 amino acids. Per germline, CDR1 SGHNT and CDR2 YYREEE (reference sequence). CDR3 nucleotides: TGTGCCAGCAGCTTCTCAGGGAATGGGGAGACCCAGTACTTC. It yields the protein CASSFSGNGETQYF.

The genes are TRBV6-5 and TRBJ2-2, with D perhaps matching TRBD2 (5 bases). Germline assignment: CDR1 MNHEY and CDR2 SVGAGI. V was cut by 4 bases and J by 7 bases, with 10 bases left in between. The CDR3 totals 13 residues. CDR3 sequence: CASSSGLGGELFF. DNA of the CDR3: TGTGCCAGCAGTTCCGGACTTGGCGGGGAGCTGTTTTTT.

The J gene is TRBJ2-3, the V gene TRBV19, with D possibly TRBD2 on 6 matching bases. The germline gives CDR1 LNHDA, CDR2 SQIVND (reference sequence). CDR3 length equals 15 residues. V shed 5 bases and J shed 0 bases, with 12 bases lying between them. CDR3 coding DNA: TGTGCCAGTAGTTTCAGCGGGTATAGCACAGATACGCAGTATTTT. This sequence encodes CASSFSGYSTDTQYF.

This clone was counted at least ten times. V and J are TRBV3-1 (or the pseudogene TRBV3-2) and TRBJ1-2, with a possible D match to TRBD1 (6 bases). V lost 7 bases to trimming and J lost 2 bases, with 17 bases between them. The CDR3 totals 15 residues. Looked up from germline, CDR1 is LGHDT and CDR2 is YNNKEL (reference sequence). The CDR3 sequence is CASTPVGGWNYGYTF. The CDR3 nucleotides are TGTGCCAGCACCCCCGTTGGGGGCTGGAACTATGGCTACACCTTC.

The rearrangement joins TRBV28 to TRBJ2-3, with TRBD2 matching 7 bases. The CDR3 loop spans 14 amino acids. The V gene's germline CDR1 is MDHEN and CDR2 SYDVKM. The V and J ends lost 7 bases and 2 bases, in that order; junction bases with no gene match: 6. The CDR3 reads CASNSAGVTDTQYF. CDR3 in DNA: TGTGCCAGCAACTCGGCGGGAGTCACAGATACGCAGTATTTT.

This clone was recorded only once. This chain joins TRBV29-1 and TRBJ2-5, with 7 bases fitting TRBD2. The J segment lost 2 bases and the V segment lost 7 bases, leaving 10 bases of the junction unmatched. Germline V lookup: CDR1 SQVTM, CDR2 ANQGSEA. The length of the CDR3 is 14 residues. The CDR3 coding sequence is TGCAGCGCCGGCGAGGGCGGGGGACAAGAGACCCAGTACTTC. Translated: CSAGEGGGQETQYF.

CDR3 DNA sequence: TGTGCCAGCAGTGAACGGACAGGGCAGTACGGTGAAGCTTTCTTT. Translation: CASSERTGQYGEAFF. The chain is built from TRBV6-1 and TRBJ1-1, with 8 bases fitting TRBD1. V shed 2 bases, J shed 7 bases, and the junction held 9 bases outside the gene matches. Germline CDR1 reads MNHNS; CDR2 reads SASEGT. The CDR3 totals 15 residues.

This sequence joins TRBV4-3 and TRBJ2-3; 7 nucleotides match TRBD2. V gave up 1 base and J gave up 4 bases; unmatched junction bases: 5. The germline gives CDR1 LGHNA, CDR2 YSLEER. There are 15 residues in the CDR3. As DNA, the CDR3 is TGCGCCAGCAGCCAAGTGACGCGGGGGTCAGATACGCAGTATTTT. This sequence encodes CASSQVTRGSDTQYF.

V is TRBV2 and J is TRBJ2-1; 10 bases are a match to TRBD1. Per germline, CDR1 SNHLY and CDR2 FYNNEI. Trimming took 6 bases from V and 6 from J; bases not matched to a gene: 5. There are 14 residues in the CDR3. The CDR3 bases are TGTGCCAGCAGCCCGAGGACAGGGGGCAATGAGCAGTTCTTC. This codes for CASSPRTGGNEQFF.

CDR3 DNA: TGTGCCAGCAGCCAAACAGACAGGGGGGGATACGAGCAGTACTTC. Its protein product is CASSQTDRGGYEQYF. The V call is TRBV7-9, the J call TRBJ2-7, with 9 bases that match TRBD1. This CDR3 spans 15 amino acids. V gave up 5 bases and J gave up 4 bases; unmatched junction bases: 9. Germline CDR1 is SEHNR and CDR2 is FQNEAQ (reference sequence).

This chain uses TRBV5-1 with TRBJ1-4; D call uncertain. Looked up from germline, CDR1 is SGHRS and CDR2 is YFSETQ. This CDR3 has 13 residues. V was cut by 7 bases and J by 2 bases, with 9 bases left in between. The CDR3 region has the DNA TGCGCCAGCCGGGTTCAGACTAATGAAAAACTGTTTTTT. Residues: CASRVQTNEKLFF.